What follows describes a single T cell receptor (beta chain). It lacks a known antigen. Per-base quality was not reported, and no clone a single base away is much larger than it. The data were obtained in a study of T-cell reconstitution after alpha-beta-depleted transplantation in children (dated by TCRdb to 2016 to 2018). Notes on the research overall: Using TCR repertoire profiling, the study quantitatively followed how T-cell immune reconstitution unfolded in children after TCRalphabeta/CD19-depleted allogeneic hematopoietic cell transplantation.

Germline trimming: 3 bases from V, 4 bases from J; junction bases outside gene matches: 13. The CDR3 starts with the cysteine, ends with the phenylalanine, and has 17 residues. Only CDR3 DNA remains: 51 bases, in frame from the first base. Library creation used PCR. Sequencing instrument: Illumina HiSeq 2500. Molecular barcoding was employed in the preparation of TCR libraries, with unique molecular identifiers being used to normalize TCRbeta repertoire quantification. TCRdb's own reprocessing of the public reads used fastp at Q25 and MiXCR and kept productive beta chains. Each entry is one CDR3 protein sequence, shown with its most common DNA and genes. The sample table contains roughly 500,000 distinct CDR3 sequences; only one count was recorded for less than 35% of them. The ten largest clones capture roughly 2.5% of the sample.

The sequence joins TRBV12-3 or TRBV12-4 to TRBJ2-3; 7 central nucleotides agree with TRBD1. This receptor was identified in a human donor who donated a stem cell graft to a child with aplastic anemia. The material sequenced was PBMCs from the stem cell graft donor, taken from the stem cell graft. The DNA sequence is TGTGCCAGCAGTTTCGACAGGGATTTGGAAGAATCAGATACGCAGTATTTT. Translated, it gives CASSFDRDLEESDTQYF.